Shown below are 27 T cell receptor beta chains from a single sample sequenced in a study of identifying expanded T cells in peripheral blood. Only in-frame clones appear in the TCRdb table, and some are missing; sequencing was by immunoSEQ multiplex PCR. The sample includes tens of thousands of clones, less than 90% seen only once; the top ten take 15% to 20%. The sample taken for sequencing was blood. The receptors derive from a person aged 18 to 69 in good health.

The V and J genes are TRBV27 and TRBJ1-2, with 9 positions matching TRBD1. The CDR3 length is 17 residues. V lost 5 bases and J lost 8; bases outside the gene matches: 18. Germline CDR1 MNHEY, CDR2 SMNVEV (reference sequence). CDR3 nucleotide sequence: TGTGCCAGCAGTCCCCGGCCGGGACAGGGCGATAGAGGGGGCTACACCTTC. This gives the protein CASSPRPGQGDRGGYTF.

Here the CDR3 reads CASSLRQGTYEQYF. In DNA form, the CDR3 reads TGTGCCAGCAGTTTAAGGCAGGGAACCTACGAGCAGTACTTC. The chain employs TRBV28 and TRBJ2-7, with a possible D match to TRBD1 (5 bases). There are 14 residues in the CDR3. The V end lost 2 bases, the J end lost 2 bases, and 10 bases lay between the germline ends. Germline V gene sequence: CDR1 MDHEN, CDR2 SYDVKM. Filled out from reference TRBV28 and TRBJ2-7, the complete variable domain reads DVKVTQSSRYLVKRTGEKVFLECVQDMDHENMFWYRQDPGLGLRLIYFSYDVKMKEKGDIPEGYSVSREKKERFSLILESASTNQTSMYLCASSLRQGTYEQYFGPGTRLTVT.

This chain uses TRBV7-9 with TRBJ2-1; TRBD2 matches at 10 bases. Trimming removed 5 bases from V and 0 bases from J; junction bases left unmatched: 1. CDR1 is SEHNR and CDR2 is FQNEAQ in the germline V gene (reference sequence). This CDR3 comprises 15 residues. CDR3 residues: CASSPSGSSYNEQFF. For the CDR3, the DNA is TGTGCCAGCAGCCCTAGCGGGAGCTCCTACAATGAGCAGTTCTTC.

The V call is TRBV9, the J call TRBJ2-4; D is uncertain. V was trimmed by 1 base and J by 11 bases, leaving 13 bases between them. Per germline, CDR1 SGDLS and CDR2 YYNGEE. This CDR3 has 13 residues. The DNA of the CDR3 is TGTGCCAGCAGCGTAAACTCACTGGGCCTTCAGTACTTC. It is translated as CASSVNSLGLQYF.

The chain uses TRBV10-3 and TRBJ1-4; no definite D call. The V end lost 5 bases, the J end lost 5 bases, and 9 bases lay between the germline ends. This CDR3 has 13 amino acids. The germline V gene encodes CDR1 ENHRY and CDR2 SYGVKD. The CDR3 region has the DNA TGTGCCATCAGTCGGGAGGGCAATGAAAAACTGTTTTTT. Encoded protein: CAISREGNEKLFF.

In regard to this clone: The junction departs from germline at one end; a sequencing error may be responsible. The CDR3 bases are TGTGCTAGCAGCTTAGTTGACGGAAGCACAGATACGCAGTATTTT. Protein: CASSLVDGSTDTQYF. The V and J genes are TRBV7-7 and TRBJ2-3; D is ambiguous. Germline lookup yields CDR1 SSHAT and CDR2 FNYEAQ (reference sequence). The CDR3 has 15 residues. Full variable domain (missing parts from reference TRBV7-7 and TRBJ2-3): GAGVSQSPRYKVTKRGQDVTLRCDPISSHATLYWYQQALGQGPEFLTYFNYEAQPDKSGLPSDRFSAERPEGSISTLTIQRTEQRDSAMYRCASSLVDGSTDTQYFGPGTRLTVL.

The rearrangement links TRBV11-1 to TRBJ2-5; the match to TRBD1 covers 7 bases. The CDR3 length is 14 residues. Losses at the gene ends were 3 bases for V and 1 base for J; bases not matched to a gene: 2. The V gene's germline CDR1 is SGHAT and CDR2 FQDESV (reference sequence). CDR3 in DNA: TGTGCCAGCAGCTTCCGGGACAGCCAAGAGACCCAGTACTTC. It yields the protein CASSFRDSQETQYF.

The gene calls are TRBV29-1 and TRBJ2-3, with 8 bases identical to TRBD2. The CDR3 loop spans 13 amino acids. The germline V gene encodes CDR1 SQVTM and CDR2 ANQGSEA. The V and J ends lost 6 bases and 2 bases, in that order; junction bases with no gene match: 4. For the CDR3, the DNA is TGCAGCGTCCGGACTAGCTACACAGATACGCAGTATTTT. Amino acids: CSVRTSYTDTQYF.

The chain couples TRBV5-1 to TRBJ2-2; TRBD2 might be the D (5 bases). The CDR3 loop spans 16 amino acids. V shed 4 bases and J shed 0 bases, with 13 bases lying between them. Germline V gene sequence: CDR1 SGHRS, CDR2 YFSETQ. CDR3 bases: TGCGCCAGCAGCGGGAAGGACTGGACGAACACCGGGGAGCTGTTTTTT. Its protein is CASSGKDWTNTGELFF.

CDR3 sequence (DNA): TGTGCCAGCAGCTTAGCGGGGAACTCTTGGGAGCAGTACTTC. It encodes CASSLAGNSWEQYF. The gene calls are TRBV7-9 and TRBJ2-7; D is ambiguous. V was trimmed by 0 bases and J by 7 bases, leaving 13 bases between them. Germline lookup yields CDR1 SEHNR and CDR2 FQNEAQ (reference sequence). The CDR3 extends over 14 amino acids. The whole variable domain, filled in from reference TRBV7-9 and TRBJ2-7, reads DTGVSQNPRHKITKRGQNVTFRCDPISEHNRLYWYRQTLGQGPEFLTYFQNEAQLEKSRLLSDRFSAERPKGSFSTLEIQRTEQGDSAMYLCASSLAGNSWEQYFGPGTRLTVT.

This clone was seen a single time. This sequence joins TRBV10-1 and TRBJ2-7; 8 bases agree with TRBD2. Losses at the gene ends were 1 base for V and 3 bases for J; bases not matched to a gene: 17. CDR1 and CDR2 from the germline V gene are WNHNN and SYGVQD (reference sequence). CDR3 length equals 19 residues. CDR3 sequence reads: CASSELVGREVPLLYEQYF. CDR3 DNA: TGCGCCAGCAGTGAGTTGGTGGGGCGGGAGGTCCCGCTCCTCTACGAGCAGTACTTC.

V gene TRBV19 combines with J gene TRBJ2-2; D unclear. Looked up from germline, CDR1 is LNHDA and CDR2 is SQIVND (reference sequence). V shed 7 bases and J shed 4 bases, with 13 bases lying between them. CDR3 length equals 14 residues. The CDR3 coding sequence is TGTGCCAGTACCGCACTTAAAACCACCGGGGAGCTGTTTTTT. Protein product: CASTALKTTGELFF.

V usage is TRBV7-9 and J usage is TRBJ2-5; possible D gene TRBD2, 5 bases. The J call is doubtful: the DNA matches TRBJ2-7 better. This CDR3 is built from 13 residues. The V gene's germline CDR1 is SEHNR and CDR2 FQNEAQ (reference sequence). The CDR3 spells CASRGYSSYEQYF. The CDR3 bases are TGTGCCAGCCGGGGTTACAGCTCCTACGAGCAGTACTTC.

J is TRBJ2-7 and V is TRBV28; 7 bases fit TRBD2. This CDR3 is built from 14 residues. The trim removed 3 bases at V and 2 bases at J, leaving 4 bases unmatched. Germline-derived CDR1 and CDR2 are MDHEN and SYDVKM. Here the CDR3 DNA reads TGTGCCAGCAGTTTTGGGGGGGTCCCCTACGAGCAGTACTTC. Its protein product is CASSFGGVPYEQYF. Filled out from reference TRBV28 and TRBJ2-7, the complete variable domain reads DVKVTQSSRYLVKRTGEKVFLECVQDMDHENMFWYRQDPGLGLRLIYFSYDVKMKEKGDIPEGYSVSREKKERFSLILESASTNQTSMYLCASSFGGVPYEQYFGPGTRLTVT.

The chain carries TRBV5-1 and TRBJ2-5; 8 nucleotides align to TRBD2. The CDR3 has 15 residues. V shed 6 bases, J shed 1 base, and the junction held 8 bases outside the gene matches. Germline CDR1 reads SGHRS; CDR2 reads YFSETQ. CDR3 sequence (DNA): TGCGCCAGCAAATTAGCGGGATACCTCCAAGAGACCCAGTACTTC. Residues: CASKLAGYLQETQYF.

This chain connects TRBV7-2 to TRBJ2-1, with 8 bases that match TRBD1. The CDR3 length is 15 residues. Germline assignment: CDR1 SGHTA and CDR2 FQGNSA. V shed 4 bases, J shed 7 bases, and the junction held 9 bases outside the gene matches. The CDR3 DNA reads TGTGCCAGCAGCTACGGGACAGGCGTCCAAAATGAGCAGTTCTTC. It is translated as CASSYGTGVQNEQFF.

The chain recombines TRBV14 with TRBJ2-5; 7 positions match TRBD1. Germline V gene lookup returns CDR1 SGHDN and CDR2 FVKESK. The CDR3 consists of 15 residues. Unmatched junction bases numbered 5, after V lost 2 bases and J lost 2 bases. The CDR3 DNA reads TGTGCCAGCAGCCAATACCCGGACAGGCAAGAGACCCAGTACTTC. This codes for CASSQYPDRQETQYF. The entire variable domain, with the rest obtained from reference TRBV14 and TRBJ2-5, is as follows: EAGVTQFPSHSVIEKGQTVTLRCDPISGHDNLYWYRRVMGKEIKFLLHFVKESKQDESGMPNNRFLAERTGGTYSTLKVQPAELEDSGVYFCASSQYPDRQETQYFGPGTRLLVL.

This chain connects TRBV6-5 to TRBJ2-1; possible D gene TRBD2, 5 bases. Trimming left V 2 bases short and J 9 bases short, with 11 bases between. The CDR3 is 13 amino acids. Germline-derived CDR1 and CDR2 are MNHEY and SVGAGI. The CDR3 nucleotides are TGTGCCAGCAGTTACCTAGCTGTCGGTGAGCAGTTCTTC. Amino acids: CASSYLAVGEQFF.

The chain recombines TRBV25-1 with TRBJ2-1; no definite D call. Trimming took off 5 bases at V and 4 bases at J, with 18 bases between the two ends. Germline assignment: CDR1 MGHDK and CDR2 SYGVNS. The CDR3 is 16 amino acids. This chain's CDR3 is CASSLRGYHGYNEQFF. The CDR3 DNA reads as TGTGCCAGCAGTCTACGAGGCTACCATGGTTACAATGAGCAGTTCTTC.

The chain carries TRBV28 and TRBJ1-2, with D possibly being TRBD1 (5 bases). V was clipped by 2 bases and J by 0 bases, with 7 bases between them. This CDR3 is 14 amino acids long. CDR1 and CDR2 (germline): MDHEN, SYDVKM. The CDR3 DNA reads TGTGCCAGCAGTTTACGGGGGGCTAACTATGGCTACACCTTC. Its translation: CASSLRGANYGYTF.

This sequence joins TRBV2 and TRBJ2-1, with 7 nucleotides matching TRBD1. The germline V gene encodes CDR1 SNHLY and CDR2 FYNNEI. V was pared by 5 bases and J by 6 bases, with 10 bases of the junction left unmatched. The CDR3 is made up of 15 amino acids. CDR3 region: CASSIRQGWSNEQFF. As DNA, the CDR3 is TGTGCCAGCAGTATTCGACAGGGCTGGAGCAATGAGCAGTTCTTC.

This clone is labeled medium-sized. This rearrangement joins TRBV19 to TRBJ1-4; 7 bases agree with TRBD1. The CDR3 contains 15 residues. Looked up from germline, CDR1 is LNHDA and CDR2 is SQIVND (reference sequence). V trimming: 6 bases; J trimming: 6 bases; junction bases outside the gene matches: 10. The CDR3 protein is CASRQTRDSDEKLFF. DNA of the CDR3: TGTGCCAGTAGGCAAACCCGGGACAGTGATGAAAAACTGTTTTTT.

This chain links TRBV28 with TRBJ1-2; D remains unclear. The CDR3 extends over 11 amino acids. Germline values: CDR1 MDHEN, CDR2 SYDVKM. V dropped 8 bases and J dropped 7 bases, with 11 bases sitting between them. For the CDR3, the DNA is TGTGCCAGCGGTAACTCGGGTGGCTACACCTTC. Protein product: CASGNSGGYTF.

The genes are TRBV10-3 and TRBJ2-7, with 8 bases aligning to TRBD2. The V gene's germline CDR1 is ENHRY and CDR2 SYGVKD. The CDR3 loop spans 14 amino acids. V shed 6 bases and J 4 bases; nucleotides not matched to a gene: 8. The CDR3 loop reads CAISPGLVDYEQYF. In DNA form, the CDR3 reads TGTGCCATCAGCCCGGGACTAGTTGATTACGAGCAGTACTTC.

The chain joins TRBV10-3 to TRBJ2-7, with 14 nucleotides matching TRBD2. V shed 4 bases and J 7 bases; nucleotides not matched to a gene: 9. Germline V gene lookup returns CDR1 ENHRY and CDR2 SYGVKD. CDR3 length: 16 residues. CDR3 DNA sequence: TGTGCCATCAGTGGGACCCCGGGACTAGCGGGAGAGGAGCAGTACTTC. Encoded protein: CAISGTPGLAGEEQYF.

The chain has TRBV7-2 and TRBJ2-1, with 7 positions matching TRBD2. Germline-derived CDR1 and CDR2 are SGHTA and FQGNSA. With 3 bases clipped from V and 4 bases from J, the junction kept 6 bases outside the gene matches. This CDR3 region has 15 residues. The CDR3 nucleotides are TGTGCCAGCAGCTTCGAGGGACTACCTTACAATGAGCAGTTCTTC. This sequence encodes CASSFEGLPYNEQFF.

The chain couples TRBV28 to TRBJ1-5; unclear D gene. V lost 9 bases and J lost 2, with 8 bases in between. CDR1 is MDHEN and CDR2 is SYDVKM in the germline V gene. The CDR3 is 12 amino acids. The CDR3: CASLAGNQPQHF. In nucleotides, the CDR3 is TGTGCCAGTCTGGCAGGCAATCAGCCCCAGCATTTT.